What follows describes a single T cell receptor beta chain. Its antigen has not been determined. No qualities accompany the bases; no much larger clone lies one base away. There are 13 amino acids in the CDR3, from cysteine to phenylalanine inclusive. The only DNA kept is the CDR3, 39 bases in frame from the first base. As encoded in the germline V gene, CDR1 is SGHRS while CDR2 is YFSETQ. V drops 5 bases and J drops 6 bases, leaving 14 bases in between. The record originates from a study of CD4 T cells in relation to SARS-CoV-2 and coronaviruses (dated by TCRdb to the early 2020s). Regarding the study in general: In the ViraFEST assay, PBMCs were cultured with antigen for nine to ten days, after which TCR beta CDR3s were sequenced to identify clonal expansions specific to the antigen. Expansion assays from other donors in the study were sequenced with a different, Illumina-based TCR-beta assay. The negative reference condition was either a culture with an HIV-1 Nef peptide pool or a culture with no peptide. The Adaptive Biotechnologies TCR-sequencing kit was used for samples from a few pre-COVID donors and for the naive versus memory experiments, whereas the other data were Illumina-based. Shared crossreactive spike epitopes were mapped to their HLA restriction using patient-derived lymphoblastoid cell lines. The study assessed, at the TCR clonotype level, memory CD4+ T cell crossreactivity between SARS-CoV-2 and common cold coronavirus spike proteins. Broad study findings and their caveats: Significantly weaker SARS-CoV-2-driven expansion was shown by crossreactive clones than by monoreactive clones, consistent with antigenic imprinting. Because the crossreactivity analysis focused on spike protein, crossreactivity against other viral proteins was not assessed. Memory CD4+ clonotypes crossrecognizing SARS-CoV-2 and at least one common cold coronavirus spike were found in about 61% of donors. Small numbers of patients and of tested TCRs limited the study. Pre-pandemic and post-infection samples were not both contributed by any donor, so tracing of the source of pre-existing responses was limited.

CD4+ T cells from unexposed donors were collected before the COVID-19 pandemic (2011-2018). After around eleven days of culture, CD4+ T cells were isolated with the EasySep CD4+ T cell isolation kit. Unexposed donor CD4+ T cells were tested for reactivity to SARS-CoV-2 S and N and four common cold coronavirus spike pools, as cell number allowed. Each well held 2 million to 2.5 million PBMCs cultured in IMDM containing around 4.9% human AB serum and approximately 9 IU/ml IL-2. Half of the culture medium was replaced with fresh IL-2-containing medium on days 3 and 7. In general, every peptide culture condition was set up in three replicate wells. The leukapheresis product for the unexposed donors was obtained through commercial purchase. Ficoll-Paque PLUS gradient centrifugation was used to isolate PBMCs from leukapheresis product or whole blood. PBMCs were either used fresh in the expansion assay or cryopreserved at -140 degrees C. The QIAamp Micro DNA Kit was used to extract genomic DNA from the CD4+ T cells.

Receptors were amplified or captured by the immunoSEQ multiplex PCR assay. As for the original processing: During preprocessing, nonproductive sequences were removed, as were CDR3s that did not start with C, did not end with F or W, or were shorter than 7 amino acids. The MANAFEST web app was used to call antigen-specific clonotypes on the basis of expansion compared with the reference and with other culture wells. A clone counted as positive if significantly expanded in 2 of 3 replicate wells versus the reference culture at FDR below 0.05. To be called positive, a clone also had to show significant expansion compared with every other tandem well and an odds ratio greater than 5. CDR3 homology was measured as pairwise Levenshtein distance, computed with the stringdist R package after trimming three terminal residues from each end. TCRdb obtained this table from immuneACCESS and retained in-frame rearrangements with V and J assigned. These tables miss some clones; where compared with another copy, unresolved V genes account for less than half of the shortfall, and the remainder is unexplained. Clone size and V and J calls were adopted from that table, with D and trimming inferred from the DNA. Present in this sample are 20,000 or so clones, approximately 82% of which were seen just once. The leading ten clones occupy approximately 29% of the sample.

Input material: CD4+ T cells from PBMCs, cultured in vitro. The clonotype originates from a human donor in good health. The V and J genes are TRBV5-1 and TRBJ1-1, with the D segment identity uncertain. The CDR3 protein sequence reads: CASSLLPTSEAFF. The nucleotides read TGCGCCAGCAGTCTCCTACCTACTTCTGAAGCTTTCTTT.